This T cell receptor (beta chain) came from a study of graft-versus-host responses after intestinal transplantation. As for the study in general: Every recipient underwent anti-thymocyte globulin induction, then tacrolimus and steroids for approximately 3 years. Study observations and caveats: Recipient marrow harbored GvH clones, some of which surfaced first in ileum or blood.

Germline V lookup: CDR1 SEHNR, CDR2 FQNEAQ (reference sequence). This CDR3 spans 15 amino acids. Trimming removed 5 bases from V and 4 bases from J; junction bases left unmatched: 7. This clone was picked up a small number of times. Profiled with immunoSEQ multiplex PCR; TCRdb holds only in-frame clones, not every one. The table has 20,000 to 25,000 clones, about 33% seen once. Researchers placed about 200,000 CFSE-labeled responder cells in culture with about 200,000 irradiated, violet-dye-labeled stimulator cells. Upon completion of the reaction, proliferating CFSE-low responders, both CD3+CD4+ and CD3+CD8+, were sorted.

V is TRBV7-9 and J is TRBJ1-1, with 10 bases identical to TRBD1. Source: alloreactive CD8+ T cells from a mixed lymphocyte reaction culture, taken before intestinal transplant. The sample's subset: CFSE-low proliferating T cells sorted from roughly six-day pre-transplant mixed lymphocyte reaction (GvH or HvG direction). The receptor comes from a human patient who received an intestinal transplant. The CDR3 DNA reads TGTGCCAGCAGCATCCCCGGACAGGGGGGCACTGAAGCTTTCTTT. As protein: CASSIPGQGGTEAFF.